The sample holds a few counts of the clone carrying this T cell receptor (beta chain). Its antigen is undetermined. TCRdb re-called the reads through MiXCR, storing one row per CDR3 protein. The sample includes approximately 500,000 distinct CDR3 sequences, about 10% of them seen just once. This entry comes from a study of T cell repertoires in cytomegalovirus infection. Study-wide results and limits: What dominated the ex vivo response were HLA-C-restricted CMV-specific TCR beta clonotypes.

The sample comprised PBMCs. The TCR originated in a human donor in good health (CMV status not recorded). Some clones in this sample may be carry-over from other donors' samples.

The CDR3 DNA follows: TGTGCCAGCAGCCCCGCGGGACAGGGCGGGGTCGGCTACACCTTC. This translates into CASSPAGQGGVGYTF. J is TRBJ1-2 and V is TRBV9, with TRBD1 matching 9 bases. V was clipped by 4 bases and J by 8 bases; unmatched bases: 12. CDR1 SGDLS and CDR2 YYNGEE come from the germline V gene. The CDR3 length is 15 residues.